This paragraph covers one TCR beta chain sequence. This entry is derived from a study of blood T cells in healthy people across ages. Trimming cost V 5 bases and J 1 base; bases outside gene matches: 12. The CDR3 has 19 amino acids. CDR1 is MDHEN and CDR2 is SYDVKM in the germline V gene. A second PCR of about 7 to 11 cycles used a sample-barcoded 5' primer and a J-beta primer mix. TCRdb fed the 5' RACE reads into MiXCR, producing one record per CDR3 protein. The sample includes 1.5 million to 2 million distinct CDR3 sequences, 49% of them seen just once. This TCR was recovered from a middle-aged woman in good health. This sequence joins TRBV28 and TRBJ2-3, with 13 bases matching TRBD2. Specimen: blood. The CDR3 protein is CASSPNPGLAGSGTDTQYF. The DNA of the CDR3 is TGTGCCAGCAGTCCTAATCCGGGACTAGCGGGGTCTGGCACAGATACGCAGTATTTT.